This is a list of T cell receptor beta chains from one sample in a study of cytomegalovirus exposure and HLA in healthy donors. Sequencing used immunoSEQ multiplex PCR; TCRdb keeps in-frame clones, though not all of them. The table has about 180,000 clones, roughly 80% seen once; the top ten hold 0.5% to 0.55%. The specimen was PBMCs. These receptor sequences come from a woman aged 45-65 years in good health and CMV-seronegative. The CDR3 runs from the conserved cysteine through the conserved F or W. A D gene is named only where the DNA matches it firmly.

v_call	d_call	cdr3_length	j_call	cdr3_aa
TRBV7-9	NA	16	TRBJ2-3	CASSIERATSTDTQYF
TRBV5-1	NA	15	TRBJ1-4	CASSADMTTNEKLFF
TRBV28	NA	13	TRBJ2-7	CASSLTGSYEQYF
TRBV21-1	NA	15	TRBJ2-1	CASIGGDYKVFEQFF
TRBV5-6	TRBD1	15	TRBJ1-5	CASSFSDREYQPQHF
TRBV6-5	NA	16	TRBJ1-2	CASSYSSRGISYGYTF
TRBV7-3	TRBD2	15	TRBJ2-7	CASSWPERGSNEQYF
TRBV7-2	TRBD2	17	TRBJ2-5	CASSPGTSGGFQETQYF
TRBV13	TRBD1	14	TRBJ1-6	CASSVPGGNSPLHF
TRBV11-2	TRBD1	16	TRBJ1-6	CASSILTGSGGSPLHF
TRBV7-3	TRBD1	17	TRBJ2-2	CASSPSSDRAYTGELFF
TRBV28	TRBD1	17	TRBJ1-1	CASSLLGPRGRDTEAFF
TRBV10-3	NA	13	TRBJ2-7	CAISPQADYEQYF
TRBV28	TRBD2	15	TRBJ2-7	CASSLSQTSGYEQYF
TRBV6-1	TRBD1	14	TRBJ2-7	CASSTQATGAEQYF
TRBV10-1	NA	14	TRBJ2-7	CARPTRVGSYEQYF
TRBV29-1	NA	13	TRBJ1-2	CSVEDRVFSGYTF
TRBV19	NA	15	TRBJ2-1	CASSITLPRNNEQFF
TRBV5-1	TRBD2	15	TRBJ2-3	CASSFSGLAGDTQYF
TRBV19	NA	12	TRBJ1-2	CASSTPAMGYTF
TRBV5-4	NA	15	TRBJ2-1	CASTWGGARGNEQFF
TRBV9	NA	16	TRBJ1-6	CASSVVPDTRGSPLHF
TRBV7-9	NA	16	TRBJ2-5	CASSLGQKLYQETQYF
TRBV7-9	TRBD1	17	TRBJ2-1	CASTPLVWDRGYNEQFF
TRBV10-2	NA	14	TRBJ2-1	CASSRRAPRDEQFF
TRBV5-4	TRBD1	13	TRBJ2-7	CASSLWQGDEQYF